This T cell receptor beta chain was recovered during a study of response to subunit inactivated influenza vaccine. Findings and limits, study-wide: Authors suggested few new T cells are recruited by each seasonal influenza vaccination.

This clonotype was observed a few times. Its antigen is undetermined. The CDR3 has 14 amino acids. Trimming took off 0 bases at V and 4 bases at J, with 9 bases between the two ends. In germline, CDR1 is MNHEY, CDR2 SVGAGI. TCRdb re-derived calls from the RT-PCR reads in MiXCR, one entry per CDR3 protein. The sample lists under 200,000 distinct CDR3 sequences; 9.5% to 15% were seen once. A further study also used this sample, focusing on T cells expressing NK-cell markers. That paper adds: UMIs were included in TCR beta cDNA generated by 5'RACE template switching. Serological testing identified seven of the eight sequenced donors as HCMV-seropositive and one as seronegative. The study found these clonotypes also leading the CD3+CD56-NKG2C+ fraction in a handful of donors. Clones of NKG2C+ T cells that had expanded were of unclear HCMV specificity.

Sample: CD8+ T cells sorted from PBMCs, taken about 12 days after vaccination. This sequence joins TRBV6-5 and TRBJ1-1; a possible D gene is TRBD1 (5 bases). This sequence originates from a man over 45 who received an inactivated influenza vaccine. The DNA of the CDR3 is TGTGCCAGCAGTTACTCGGCAGGGCTCACTGAAGCTTTCTTT. It codes for CASSYSAGLTEAFF.